The 12 T cell receptor beta chains reported below all come from one sample, sequenced in a study of neurological immune-mediated disorders. TCRdb recomputed calls from the 5' RACE reads with MiXCR, one row per CDR3 protein. The sample carries more than 70,000 distinct CDR3 sequences, roughly 10% recorded once. Stated time point: longitudinal time-point 1 (baseline). The material sequenced was PBMCs. All receptors derive from a man aged 30 to 39 in good health.

The table lists this clonotype with many counts. The rearrangement links TRBV10-3 to TRBJ1-5; no clear D. The CDR3 covers 14 residues. Per the germline V gene, CDR1 is ENHRY and CDR2 is SYGVKD. V lost 5 bases and J lost 7, with 15 bases in between. As DNA, the CDR3 is TGTGCCATCAGTTCGGGGAGGGATATCCAGCCCCAGCATTTT. Translation: CAISSGRDIQPQHF.

This clonotype has ten or more counts. The chain couples TRBV6-5 to TRBJ1-2; D ambiguous. There are 15 residues in the CDR3. The germline CDR1 and CDR2 sequences are MNHEY and SVGAGI. Deletions cut 2 bases from V and 5 bases from J, with 15 bases between. As DNA, the CDR3 is TGTGCCAGCAGTTACAATATCGGCGGCTCATATGGCTACACCTTC. Translation: CASSYNIGGSYGYTF.

This clonotype has ten or more counts. V is TRBV29-1 and J is TRBJ2-3; maybe TRBD2 (5 bases). The CDR3 contains 14 residues. V dropped 8 bases and J dropped 2 bases, with 17 bases sitting between them. Germline V gives CDR1 SQVTM, CDR2 ANQGSEA. As DNA, the CDR3 is TGCAGCAGCCAGCGGAGCAGTTACACAGATACGCAGTATTTT. Protein product: CSSQRSSYTDTQYF.

This clonotype was picked up a small number of times. This sequence joins TRBV6-2 or TRBV6-3 and TRBJ2-2; perhaps TRBD1 as D (6 bases). V lost 3 bases and J 4 bases, leaving 15 bases between the germline ends. The germline V gene has CDR1 MNHEY and CDR2 SVGEGT. This CDR3 is built from 16 residues. The CDR3 reads CASSYFQGKITGELFF. CDR3 nucleotide sequence: TGTGCCAGCAGTTATTTCCAGGGGAAGATCACCGGGGAGCTGTTTTTT.

The sample holds many counts of this clonotype. This chain links TRBV25-1 with TRBJ2-3, with 9 bases aligning to TRBD2. The length of the CDR3 is 15 residues. J was trimmed by 4 bases and V by 5 bases; bases with no gene match: 7. CDR1 is MGHDK, CDR2 SYGVNS, per germline. In DNA, the CDR3 is TGTGCCAGCAGTCTGCTCGCGGGAGGGCCAGATACGCAGTATTTT. This gives the protein CASSLLAGGPDTQYF.

This clonotype was counted ten times or more. The chain links TRBV12-3 or TRBV12-4 to TRBJ2-3, with TRBD2 matching 10 bases. The CDR3 length is 16 residues. The V gene end was trimmed by 7 bases and the J gene end by 5 bases; junction bases not matched to a gene: 12. CDR3 sequence (DNA): TGTGCCAGCACCCAGGGGCTAGCGGGAGCGGGAGATACGCAGTATTTT. Translation gives CASTQGLAGAGDTQYF.

Points on this clonotype: A much larger clone differs by one base, so this may be a read error. The chain recombines TRBV11-1 with TRBJ2-1, with 11 positions matching TRBD1. Per germline, CDR1 SGHAT and CDR2 FQDESV (reference sequence). The length of the CDR3 is 14 residues. With 5 bases clipped from V and 12 bases from J, the junction kept 9 bases outside the gene matches. CDR3 in amino acids: CASSRDRGGYGQFF. The DNA of the CDR3 is TGTGCCAGCAGCAGGGACAGGGGGGGATATGGGCAGTTCTTC.

This clonotype was detected many times. The chain employs TRBV5-1 and TRBJ2-5, with 7 nucleotides matching TRBD1. Germline trimming cut 3 bases from V and 0 bases from J; bases unmatched to any gene: 11. CDR3 length: 17 residues. Per germline, CDR1 SGHRS and CDR2 YFSETQ. This chain's CDR3 is CASSSGRARGYQETQYF. CDR3 nucleotide sequence: TGCGCCAGCAGCTCGGGCAGGGCCAGGGGGTACCAAGAGACCCAGTACTTC.

This clonotype was seen repeatedly, ten times or more. V and J are TRBV7-9 and TRBJ2-7; 10 bases align to TRBD1. Germline CDR1 and CDR2: SEHNR and FQNEAQ (reference sequence). V shed 1 base and J 4 bases; nucleotides not matched to a gene: 4. The CDR3 is 15 residues long. CDR3 sequence reads: CASSLGTGGLYEQYF. CDR3 DNA: TGTGCCAGCAGCTTAGGGACAGGGGGTCTGTACGAGCAGTACTTC.

This clonotype occurred many times. The chain joins TRBV3-1 to TRBJ2-7; no firm D call. V lost 0 bases and J 1 base, leaving 4 bases between the germline ends. Germline V gene lookup returns CDR1 LGHDT and CDR2 YNNKEL (reference sequence). This CDR3 region has 13 residues. CDR3: CASSQESSYEQYF. In nucleotides, the CDR3 is TGTGCCAGCAGCCAAGAAAGTTCCTACGAGCAGTACTTC.

This clonotype was counted many times. The chain has TRBV3-1 and TRBJ1-6; 8 positions agree with TRBD1. This CDR3 has 16 amino acids. The germline gives CDR1 LGHDT, CDR2 YNNKEL (reference sequence). The V segment lost 4 bases and the J segment 5 bases; nucleotides outside the gene matches: 7. The DNA of the CDR3 is TGTGCCAGCAGCCTACTGGGGGGACAGGATAATTCACCCCTCCACTTT. It codes for CASSLLGGQDNSPLHF.

V and J are TRBV30 and TRBJ2-7; no clear D gene. The germline V gene has CDR1 GTSNPN and CDR2 SVGIG (reference sequence). This CDR3 is built from 11 residues. Trimming cost V 5 bases and J 2 bases, with 7 bases left between them. CDR3 coding DNA: TGTGCCTGGGTGGGTACCTACGAGCAGTACTTC. Translation: CAWVGTYEQYF.